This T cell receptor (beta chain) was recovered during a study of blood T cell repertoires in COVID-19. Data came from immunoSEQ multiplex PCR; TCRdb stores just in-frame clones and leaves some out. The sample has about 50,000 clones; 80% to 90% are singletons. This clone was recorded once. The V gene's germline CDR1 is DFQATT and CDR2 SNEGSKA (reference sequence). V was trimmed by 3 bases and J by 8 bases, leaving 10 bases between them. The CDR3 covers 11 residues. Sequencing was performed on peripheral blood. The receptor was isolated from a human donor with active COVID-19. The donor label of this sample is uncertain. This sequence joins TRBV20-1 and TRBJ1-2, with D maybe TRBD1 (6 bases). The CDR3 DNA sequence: TGCAGTGCTAGTCAGGGGACGGGCTACACCTTC. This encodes CSASQGTGYTF.